This T cell receptor (beta chain) derives from a study of blood T cells in healthy people across ages. The CDR3 contains 11 residues. Germline V gene sequence: CDR1 DFQATT, CDR2 SNEGSKA (reference sequence). Deletions cut 7 bases from V and 1 base from J, with 7 bases between. Per-sample PBMC isolation yielded at least 6.5 million cells. This clonotype was seen ten or more times. For the second PCR, which ran for about 7 to 12 cycles, a sample-barcoded 5' primer and a J-beta primer mix were used. TCRdb re-called the 5' RACE reads through MiXCR, storing one row per CDR3 protein. The sample consists of around 870,000 distinct CDR3 sequences, 25% to 30% of them appearing once.

Sequences were obtained from blood. The source of this sequence is a woman over 75 in good health. V is TRBV20-1 and J is TRBJ2-5; no reliable D call. Here the CDR3 reads CSVSAQETQYF. Here the CDR3 DNA reads TGCAGTGTGTCGGCCCAAGAGACCCAGTACTTC.